This record looks at one TCR beta chain sequence and its context. Its antigen is still unknown. These data are taken from a study of T cell responses to AZD1222 COVID-19 vaccine. Points from the study as a whole: Reportedly, nearly half the spike-specific TCRs target unmutated variant regions. Vaccine-related CD4 TCRs covered spike, predominating at 160-218 and 743-854. Clonal diversity may have been underestimated, and the donors were mostly white British, with more females than males.

This CDR3 contains 17 residues. From germline, CDR1 is LNHDA and CDR2 SQIVND (reference sequence). V dropped 10 bases and J dropped 4 bases, with 26 bases sitting between them. Data came from immunoSEQ multiplex PCR; TCRdb stores just in-frame clones and leaves some out. The top ten clones hold 4.5% to 5% of a sample with roughly 66,000 clones, 88% of them seen once. Sequencing was performed on peripheral blood, taken 28 days after the second dose of the MenACWY control vaccine. This TCR was sampled from an adult who received the MenACWY meningococcal vaccine as a control. This chain links TRBV19 with TRBJ1-5, with a weak D call TRBD1 (6 bases). The DNA of the CDR3 is TGTGCCACGGTCGACAGGACCGTCCTCGGGGGAAATCAGCCCCAGCATTTT. Its translation is CATVDRTVLGGNQPQHF.